The clone carrying this T cell receptor beta chain was observed a few times. Antigen unknown. V gave up 4 bases and J gave up 0 bases; unmatched junction bases: 8. The CDR3 has 16 amino acids. Germline V CDR1 and CDR2: MNHNS, SASEGT. This specimen belongs to a study of vaccination and CD4 T cells after COVID-19. Study context: Cells were stimulated with overlapping spike peptides from SARS-CoV-2, HCoV-NL63, HCoV-OC43 and HCoV-229E.

The treatment is: roughly 11-day PBMC culture with coronavirus spike peptide pools or control peptides (ViraFEST assay). Notes on the study in general: Sampling was limited to relatively few convalescent patients, with no early post-infection timepoints studied.

Scientists ran DNA taken from cultured CD4+ T cells through the Oncomine TCR Beta short-read assay for sequencing. Genomic DNA was drawn out of CD4+ T cells grown in culture. TCRdb itself ran the PCR reads through MiXCR, one entry per CDR3 protein. The profile shows over 10,000 distinct CDR3 sequences, approximately 60% of them singletons. The chain links TRBV6-1 to TRBJ2-5; 7 nucleotides line up with TRBD2. The sequence came from a human donor who had recovered from COVID-19. The specimen was CD4+ T cells from blood, cultured in vitro. The CDR3 DNA is TGTGCCAGCAGTGGGGACTACTCCAGGTACCAAGAGACCCAGTACTTC. Translated: CASSGDYSRYQETQYF.